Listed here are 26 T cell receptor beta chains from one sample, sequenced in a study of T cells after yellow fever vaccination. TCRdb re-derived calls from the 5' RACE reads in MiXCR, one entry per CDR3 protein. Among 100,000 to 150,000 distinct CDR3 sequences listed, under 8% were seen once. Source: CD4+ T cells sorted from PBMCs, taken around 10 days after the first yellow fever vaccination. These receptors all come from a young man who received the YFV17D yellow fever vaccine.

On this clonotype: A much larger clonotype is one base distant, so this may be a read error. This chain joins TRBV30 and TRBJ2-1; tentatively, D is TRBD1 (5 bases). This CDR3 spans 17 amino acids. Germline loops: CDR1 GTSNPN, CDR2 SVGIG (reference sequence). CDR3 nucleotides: TGTGCCTGCAGTGCCGCCCCCCCCCAGGGCAGTCCCAATGAGCAGTTCTTC. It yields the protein CACSAAPPQGSPNEQFF.

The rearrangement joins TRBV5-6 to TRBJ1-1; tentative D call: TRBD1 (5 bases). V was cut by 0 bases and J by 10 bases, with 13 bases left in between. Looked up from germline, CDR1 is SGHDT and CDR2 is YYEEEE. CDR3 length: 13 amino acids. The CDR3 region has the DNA TGTGCCAGCAGCTTGGGCTATAGTGGGGGAGCTTTCTTT. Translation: CASSLGYSGGAFF. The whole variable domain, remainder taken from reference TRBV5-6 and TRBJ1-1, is DAGVTQSPTHLIKTRGQQVTLRCSPKSGHDTVSWYQQALGQGPQFIFQYYEEEERQRGNFPDRFSGHQFPNYSSELNVNALLLGDSALYLCASSLGYSGGAFFGQGTRLTVV.

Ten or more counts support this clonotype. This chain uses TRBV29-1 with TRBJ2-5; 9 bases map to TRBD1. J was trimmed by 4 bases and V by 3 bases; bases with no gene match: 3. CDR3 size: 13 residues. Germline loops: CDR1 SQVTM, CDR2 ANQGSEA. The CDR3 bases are TGCAGCGTTGAGGGACAGGGAGGAGAGACCCAGTACTTC. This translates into CSVEGQGGETQYF.

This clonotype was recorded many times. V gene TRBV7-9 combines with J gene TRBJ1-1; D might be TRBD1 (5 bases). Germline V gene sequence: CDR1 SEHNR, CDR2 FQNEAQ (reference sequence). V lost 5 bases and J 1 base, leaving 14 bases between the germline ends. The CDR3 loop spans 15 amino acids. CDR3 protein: CASSAYVRENTEAFF. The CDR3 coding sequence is TGTGCCAGCAGCGCCTATGTCAGGGAGAACACTGAAGCTTTCTTT.

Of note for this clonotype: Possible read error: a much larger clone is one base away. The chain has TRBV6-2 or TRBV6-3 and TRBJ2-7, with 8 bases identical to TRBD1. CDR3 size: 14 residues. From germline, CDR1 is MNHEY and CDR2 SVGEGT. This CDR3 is CASSRGRGQYELYV. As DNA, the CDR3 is TGTGCCAGCAGTAGAGGCAGGGGGCAGTACGAGCTGTACGTC.

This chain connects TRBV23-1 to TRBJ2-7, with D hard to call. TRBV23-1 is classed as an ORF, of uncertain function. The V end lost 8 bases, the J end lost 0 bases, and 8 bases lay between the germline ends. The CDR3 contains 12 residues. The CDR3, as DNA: TGCGCCAGCCAGATTAGCTCCTACGAGCAGTACGTC. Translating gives CASQISSYEQYV.

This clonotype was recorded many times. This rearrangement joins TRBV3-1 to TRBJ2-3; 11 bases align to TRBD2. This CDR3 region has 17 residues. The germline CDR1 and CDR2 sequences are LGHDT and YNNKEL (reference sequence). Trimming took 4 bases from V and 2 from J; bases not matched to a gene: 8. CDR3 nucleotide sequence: TGTGCCAGCAGCCGGAACCTAGCGGGGGGTAACACAGATACGCAGTATTTT. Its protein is CASSRNLAGGNTDTQYF.

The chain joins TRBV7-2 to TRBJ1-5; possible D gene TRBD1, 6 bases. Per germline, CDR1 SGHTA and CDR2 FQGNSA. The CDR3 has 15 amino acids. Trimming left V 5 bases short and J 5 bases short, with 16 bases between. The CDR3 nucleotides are TGTGCCAGCAGCCTATGGGGGCGGGGGCATCAGCCCCAGCATTTT. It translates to CASSLWGRGHQPQHF.

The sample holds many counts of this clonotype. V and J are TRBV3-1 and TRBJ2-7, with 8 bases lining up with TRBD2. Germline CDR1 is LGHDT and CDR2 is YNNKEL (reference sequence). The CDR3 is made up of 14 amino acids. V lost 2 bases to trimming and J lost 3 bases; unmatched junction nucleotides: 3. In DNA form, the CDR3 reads TGTGCCAGCAGCCAAACTAGCGGTGTCTACGAGCAGTACTTC. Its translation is CASSQTSGVYEQYF.

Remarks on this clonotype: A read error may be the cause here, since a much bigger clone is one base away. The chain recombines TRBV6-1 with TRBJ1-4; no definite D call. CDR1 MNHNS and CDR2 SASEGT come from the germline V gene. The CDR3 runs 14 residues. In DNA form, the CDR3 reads TGTGCCAGCACCAGATTTGCAACTAAGGAAAAACTGTTTTTT. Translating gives CASTRFATKEKLFF.

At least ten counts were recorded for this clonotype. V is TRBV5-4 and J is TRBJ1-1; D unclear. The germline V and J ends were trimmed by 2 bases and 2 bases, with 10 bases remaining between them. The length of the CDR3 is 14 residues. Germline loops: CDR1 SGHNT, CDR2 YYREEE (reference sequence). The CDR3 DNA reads TGTGCCAGCAGCTTTTTTCAGACTAACACTGAAGCTTTCTTT. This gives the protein CASSFFQTNTEAFF.

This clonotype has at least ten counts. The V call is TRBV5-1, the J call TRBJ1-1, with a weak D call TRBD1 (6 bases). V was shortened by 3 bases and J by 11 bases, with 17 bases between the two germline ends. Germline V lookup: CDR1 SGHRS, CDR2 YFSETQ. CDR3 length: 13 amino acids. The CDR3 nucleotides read TGCGCCAGCAGCTCCGGGGGGGGGCCTGTGGCTTTCTTT. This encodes CASSSGGGPVAFF.

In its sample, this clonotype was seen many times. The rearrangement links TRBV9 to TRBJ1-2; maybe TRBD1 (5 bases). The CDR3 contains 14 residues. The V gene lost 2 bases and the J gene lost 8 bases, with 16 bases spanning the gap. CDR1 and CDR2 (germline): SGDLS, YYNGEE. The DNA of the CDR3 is TGTGCCAGCAGCGTCTTCGCAGGGTTATGGGGCTACACCTTC. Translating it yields CASSVFAGLWGYTF. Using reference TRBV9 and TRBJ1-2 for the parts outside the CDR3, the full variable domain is DSGVTQTPKHLITATGQRVTLRCSPRSGDLSVYWYQQSLDQGLQFLIQYYNGEERAKGNILERFSAQQFPDLHSELNLSSLELGDSALYFCASSVFAGLWGYTFGSGTRLTVV.

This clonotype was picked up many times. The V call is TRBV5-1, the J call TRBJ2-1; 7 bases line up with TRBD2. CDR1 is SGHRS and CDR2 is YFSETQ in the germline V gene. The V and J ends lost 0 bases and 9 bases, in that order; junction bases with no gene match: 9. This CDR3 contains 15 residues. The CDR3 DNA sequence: TGCGCCAGCAGCTTGGGAAGCGGGGAGCGGGGTGAGCAGTTCTTC. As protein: CASSLGSGERGEQFF.

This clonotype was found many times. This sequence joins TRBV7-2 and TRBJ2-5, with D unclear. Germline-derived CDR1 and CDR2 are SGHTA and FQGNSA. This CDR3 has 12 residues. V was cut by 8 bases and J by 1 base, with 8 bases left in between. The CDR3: CASGVGQETQYF. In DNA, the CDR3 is TGTGCCAGCGGTGTGGGCCAAGAGACCCAGTACTTC.

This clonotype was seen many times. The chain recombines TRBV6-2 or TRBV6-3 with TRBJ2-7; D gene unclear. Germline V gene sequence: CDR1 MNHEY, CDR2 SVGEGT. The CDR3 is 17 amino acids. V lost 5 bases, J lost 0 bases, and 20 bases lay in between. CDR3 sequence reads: CASSQGLAGGGSYEQYV. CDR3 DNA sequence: TGTGCCAGCAGTCAAGGTTTAGCTGGCGGTGGCTCCTACGAGCAGTACGTC.

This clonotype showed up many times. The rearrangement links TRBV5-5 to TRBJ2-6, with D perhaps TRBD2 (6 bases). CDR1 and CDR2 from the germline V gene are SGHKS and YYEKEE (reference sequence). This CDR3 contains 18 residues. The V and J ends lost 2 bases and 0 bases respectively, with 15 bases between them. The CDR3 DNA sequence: TGTGCCAGCAGCTTATCAGCGGGTTTACCCTCTGGGGCCAACGTCCTGACTTTC. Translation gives CASSLSAGLPSGANVLTF.

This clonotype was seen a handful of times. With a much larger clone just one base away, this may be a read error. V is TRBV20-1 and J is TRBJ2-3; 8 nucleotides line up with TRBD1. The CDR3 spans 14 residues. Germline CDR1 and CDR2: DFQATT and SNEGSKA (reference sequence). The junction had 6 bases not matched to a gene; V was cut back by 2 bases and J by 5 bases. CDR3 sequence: CSARYRTGRDTQYF. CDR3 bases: TGCAGTGCTAGATATCGGACAGGGCGAGATACGCAGTATTTT.

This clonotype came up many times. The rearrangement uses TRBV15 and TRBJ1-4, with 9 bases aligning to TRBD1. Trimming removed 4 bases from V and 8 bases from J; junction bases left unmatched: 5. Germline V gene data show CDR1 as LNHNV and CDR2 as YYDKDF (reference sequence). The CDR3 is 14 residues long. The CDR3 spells CATSTQGAREKLFF. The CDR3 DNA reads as TGTGCCACCAGCACACAGGGGGCGCGAGAAAAACTGTTTTTT.

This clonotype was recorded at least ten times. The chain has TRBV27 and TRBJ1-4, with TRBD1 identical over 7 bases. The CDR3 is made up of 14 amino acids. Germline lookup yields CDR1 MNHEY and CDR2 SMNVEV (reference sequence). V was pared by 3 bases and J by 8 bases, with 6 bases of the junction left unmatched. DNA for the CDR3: TGTGCCAGCAGTTTCAGCAGGGGGGAGGAAAAACTGTTTTTT. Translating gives CASSFSRGEEKLFF.

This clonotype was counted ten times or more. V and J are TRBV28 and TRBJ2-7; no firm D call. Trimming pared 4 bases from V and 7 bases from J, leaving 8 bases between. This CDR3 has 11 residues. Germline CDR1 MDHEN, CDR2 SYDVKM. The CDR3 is CASSSRHEQYV. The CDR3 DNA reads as TGTGCCAGCAGTTCCCGGCATGAGCAGTACGTC.

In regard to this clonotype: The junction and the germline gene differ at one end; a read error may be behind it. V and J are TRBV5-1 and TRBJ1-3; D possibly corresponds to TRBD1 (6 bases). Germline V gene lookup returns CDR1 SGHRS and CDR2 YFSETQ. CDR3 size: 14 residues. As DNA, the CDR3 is TGCGCCAGCAAAGGTGCAGGGGACGGAAACACCATATGTTTT. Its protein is CASKGAGDGNTICF.

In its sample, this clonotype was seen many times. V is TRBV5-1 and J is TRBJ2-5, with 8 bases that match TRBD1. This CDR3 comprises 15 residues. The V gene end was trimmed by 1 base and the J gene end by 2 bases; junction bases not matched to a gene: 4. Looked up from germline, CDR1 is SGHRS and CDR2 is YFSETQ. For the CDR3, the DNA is TGCGCCAGCAGCTTGTGGGGACAGGCTCAAGAGACCCAGTACTTC. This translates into CASSLWGQAQETQYF.

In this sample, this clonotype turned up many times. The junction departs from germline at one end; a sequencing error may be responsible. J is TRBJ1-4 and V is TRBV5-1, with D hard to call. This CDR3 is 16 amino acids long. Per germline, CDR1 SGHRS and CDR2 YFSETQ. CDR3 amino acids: CASTLSFRAGGEKLFF. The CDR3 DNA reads TGCGCCAGCACCTTGTCCTTTAGGGCGGGCGGCGAAAAACTGTTTTTT. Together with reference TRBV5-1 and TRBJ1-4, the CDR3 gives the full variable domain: KAGVTQTPRYLIKTRGQQVTLSCSPISGHRSVSWYQQTPGQGLQFLFEYFSETQRNKGNFPGRFSGRQFSNSRSEMNVSTLELGDSALYLCASTLSFRAGGEKLFFGSGTQLSVL.

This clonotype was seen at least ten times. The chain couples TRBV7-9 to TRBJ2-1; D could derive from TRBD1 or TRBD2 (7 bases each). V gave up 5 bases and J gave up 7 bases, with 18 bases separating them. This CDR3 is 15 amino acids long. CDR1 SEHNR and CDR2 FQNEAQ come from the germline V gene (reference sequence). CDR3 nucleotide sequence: TGTGCCAGCAGCCCCCAGGGGGGGGGCCTGAATGAGCAGTTCTTC. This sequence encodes CASSPQGGGLNEQFF.

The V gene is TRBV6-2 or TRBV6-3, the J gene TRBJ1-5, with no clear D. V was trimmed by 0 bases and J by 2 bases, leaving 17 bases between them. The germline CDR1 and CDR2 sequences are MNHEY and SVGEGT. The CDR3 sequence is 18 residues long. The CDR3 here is CASSYSRSRVIGNQPQHF. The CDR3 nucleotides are TGTGCCAGCAGTTACTCGAGGAGTAGGGTCATCGGCAATCAGCCCCAGCATTTT.